The 19 T cell receptor beta chains listed next were all sequenced from one sample in a study of blood T cell repertoires in COVID-19. The data were produced by immunoSEQ multiplex PCR, yet TCRdb's version contains in-frame clones alone and is incomplete. Among fewer than 400,000 clones listed, approximately 90% were seen once. Sequences were obtained from PBMCs or T cells enriched from blood (not recorded which). These receptors originate from a woman aged 18-30 years who had recovered from COVID-19.

The J gene is TRBJ2-7, the V gene TRBV6-2 or TRBV6-3; D unclear. The CDR3 extends over 14 amino acids. Trimming took 5 bases from V and 5 from J, leaving 16 bases between them. The germline gives CDR1 MNHEY, CDR2 SVGEGT. In nucleotides, the CDR3 is TGTGCCAGCAGTGATGAGGTTGTCGGAAACGAGCAGTACTTC. This gives the protein CASSDEVVGNEQYF.

This sequence joins TRBV11-2 and TRBJ2-5; TRBD2 matches 7 bases. CDR1 and CDR2 (germline): SGHAT, FQNNGV. This CDR3 has 14 amino acids. Trimming at V came to 3 bases and at J to 2 bases, leaving 3 bases not matched to a gene. CDR3 DNA: TGTGCCAGCAGCTTCGGGACTACACAAGAGACCCAGTACTTC. Protein product: CASSFGTTQETQYF.

The chain carries TRBV30 and TRBJ1-2, with D unclear. Germline-derived CDR1 and CDR2 are GTSNPN and SVGIG (reference sequence). Trimming cost V 7 bases and J 6 bases, with 27 bases left between them. The CDR3 totals 16 residues. CDR3 nucleotide sequence: TGTGCCTCCCGGGAGGCAGATGAGAGTCAACCGAATGGCTACACCTTC. As protein: CASREADESQPNGYTF.

The chain links TRBV13 to TRBJ2-7, with 7 bases lining up with TRBD1. CDR1 and CDR2 from the germline V gene are PRHDT and FYEKMQ (reference sequence). The CDR3 runs to 14 residues. V dropped 5 bases and J dropped 0; count of bases not matched to a gene: 4. The CDR3, as DNA: TGTGCCAGCAGCCGGACAGGTGGCTCCTACGAGCAGTACTTC. Amino acid sequence: CASSRTGGSYEQYF.

The chain recombines TRBV6-6 with TRBJ1-2; D gene ambiguous. V lost 2 bases and J 3 bases, leaving 7 bases between the germline ends. Germline loops: CDR1 MNHNY, CDR2 SVGAGI (reference sequence). This CDR3 is built from 13 residues. CDR3 nucleotide sequence: TGTGCCAGCAGTTACGTGGCGGACTATGGCTACACCTTC. Translating gives CASSYVADYGYTF.

The chain has TRBV7-2 and TRBJ1-1, with TRBD1 matching 8 bases. CDR1 is SGHTA and CDR2 is FQGNSA in the germline V gene. The CDR3 contains 17 residues. V lost 4 bases to trimming and J lost 5 bases; unmatched junction nucleotides: 15. CDR3 coding DNA: TGTGCCAGCAGCTCAGGACAGGGCAGGTTCACTGGGACTGAAGCTTTCTTT. Amino acid sequence: CASSSGQGRFTGTEAFF.

This clone appeared a few times. This rearrangement joins TRBV14 to TRBJ1-3; a possible D gene is TRBD1 (6 bases). The CDR3 contains 14 residues. Germline-derived CDR1 and CDR2 are SGHDN and FVKESK. Trimming removed 0 bases at V and 4 bases at J, with 7 bases between. CDR3 nucleotide sequence: TGTGCCAGCAGCCAAGACAGGGGAGGAAACACCATATATTTT. It encodes CASSQDRGGNTIYF.

This clone was seen repeatedly, ten times or more. The chain has TRBV6-5 and TRBJ2-1, with TRBD2 identical over 7 bases. The CDR3 length is 15 residues. CDR1 MNHEY and CDR2 SVGAGI come from the germline V gene. The trim removed 3 bases at V and 9 bases at J, leaving 11 bases unmatched. The CDR3 here is CASSYPRGGEAEQFF. CDR3 coding DNA: TGTGCCAGCAGTTATCCCCGCGGGGGAGAGGCTGAGCAGTTCTTC.

The chain is built from TRBV10-3 and TRBJ2-5; a weak D match, TRBD1 (6 bases). Germline CDR1 ENHRY, CDR2 SYGVKD. The CDR3 length is 15 residues. Trimming shortened V by 4 bases and J by 5 bases, and 17 bases separated the two germline ends. The CDR3 bases are TGTGCCATCAGTGTAGGGGGAGCGCAGGGGGAGACCCAGTACTTC. Translating gives CAISVGGAQGETQYF.

The V and J genes are TRBV7-2 and TRBJ1-1, with 7 bases lining up with TRBD1. Germline V CDR1 and CDR2: SGHTA, FQGNSA. The CDR3 runs to 14 residues. Losses at the gene ends were 8 bases for V and 1 base for J; bases not matched to a gene: 7. This CDR3 is CASRFEGANTEAFF. Written as DNA, the CDR3 is TGTGCCAGCCGGTTTGAGGGGGCGAACACTGAAGCTTTCTTT.

The rearrangement uses TRBV20-1 and TRBJ2-7; the D gene is possibly TRBD1 (7 bases). The CDR3 length is 13 residues. The V and J ends lost 3 bases and 5 bases respectively, with 14 bases between them. The germline CDR1 and CDR2 sequences are DFQATT and SNEGSKA (reference sequence). CDR3 nucleotides: TGCAGTGCTAGTGAGACAGGGAGGAACGAGCAGTACTTC. This sequence encodes CSASETGRNEQYF.

V and J are TRBV6-1 and TRBJ1-2; 9 positions match TRBD1. The CDR3 runs to 17 residues. Germline trimming cut 3 bases from V and 0 bases from J; bases unmatched to any gene: 8. CDR1 is MNHNS and CDR2 is SASEGT in the germline V gene. In DNA form, the CDR3 reads TGTGCCAGCAGTGACGGACAGGGGATTTCAGCTAACTATGGCTACACCTTC. Its protein is CASSDGQGISANYGYTF.

Notes on this clone: Other DNA sequences in the sample encode the same CDR3. The rearrangement joins TRBV28 to TRBJ2-7, with unresolved D. V lost 6 bases and J 4 bases, leaving 7 bases between the germline ends. This CDR3 has 11 residues. Germline CDR1 MDHEN, CDR2 SYDVKM. The CDR3 is CASRTLYEQYF. The DNA of the CDR3 is TGTGCCAGCAGGACACTTTACGAGCAGTACTTC.

CDR3 nucleotide sequence: TGTGCCAGCATCCGCAAAAACCGGGACAGGGTTAGCTATGGCTACACCTTC. This sequence encodes CASIRKNRDRVSYGYTF. The chain carries TRBV5-6 and TRBJ1-2; TRBD1 aligns across 9 bases. V gave up 6 bases and J gave up 4 bases; unmatched junction bases: 16. The CDR3 length is 17 residues. Per germline, CDR1 SGHDT and CDR2 YYEEEE.

This clone was found many times. This chain links TRBV4-3 with TRBJ1-2; D is unresolved. CDR3 length equals 16 residues. Trimming took 0 bases from V and 5 from J, leaving 16 bases between them. The germline V gene has CDR1 LGHNA and CDR2 YSLEER. In nucleotides, the CDR3 is TGCGCCAGCAGCCAAGATTCAGGTAACCCGGGATATGGCTACACCTTC. Protein product: CASSQDSGNPGYGYTF.

This chain links TRBV5-1 with TRBJ2-2; D is perhaps TRBD1 (5 bases). CDR3 size: 15 residues. CDR1 is SGHRS, CDR2 YFSETQ, per germline. Trimming left V 0 bases short and J 2 bases short, with 8 bases between. This CDR3 reads CASSLAQGNTGELFF. In nucleotides, the CDR3 is TGCGCCAGCAGCTTGGCTCAGGGAAACACCGGGGAGCTGTTTTTT.

The rearrangement uses TRBV11-2 and TRBJ2-4; TRBD2 agrees at 7 bases. After removal of 1 base from V and 8 bases from J, the junction contained 5 bases not matched to a gene. Germline lookup yields CDR1 SGHAT and CDR2 FQNNGV. The CDR3 sequence is 14 residues long. DNA for the CDR3: TGTGCCAGCAGCTTAGCTGAGCGGGAATACATTCAGTACTTC. Its translation is CASSLAEREYIQYF.

The chain has TRBV2 and TRBJ2-3; 7 bases agree with TRBD1. The CDR3 is 18 amino acids. V trimming: 3 bases; J trimming: 0 bases; junction bases outside the gene matches: 12. CDR1 and CDR2 from the germline V gene are SNHLY and FYNNEI. The CDR3 DNA reads TGTGCCAGCAGTGATTCAGGCAGGGGGTTCGCTAGCACAGATACGCAGTATTTT. Translated, it gives CASSDSGRGFASTDTQYF. The full variable domain, its missing parts supplied by reference TRBV2 and TRBJ2-3, is EPEVTQTPSHQVTQMGQEVILRCVPISNHLYFYWYRQILGQKVEFLVSFYNNEISEKSEIFDDQFSVERPDGSNFTLKIRSTKLEDSAMYFCASSDSGRGFASTDTQYFGPGTRLTVL.

This chain links TRBV6-5 with TRBJ2-5; TRBD1 matches 11 bases. CDR3 length: 14 residues. Germline V lookup: CDR1 MNHEY, CDR2 SVGAGI. The trim removed 6 bases at V and 5 bases at J, leaving 5 bases unmatched. CDR3 region: CASSWTGGVETQYF. CDR3 coding DNA: TGTGCCAGCAGCTGGACAGGGGGCGTCGAGACCCAGTACTTC.